This T cell receptor beta chain was identified during a study of monozygotic twins with inflammatory bowel disease. One entry per CDR3 protein, without DNA, is what TCRdb gives after re-calling the 5' RACE reads. The sample spans around 210,000 distinct CDR3 sequences; the ten largest clones claim roughly 8%. CDR1 and CDR2 from the germline V gene are SGHTA and FQGNSA. This CDR3 contains 15 residues. This rearrangement joins TRBV7-2 to TRBJ1-1. Sequences were obtained from blood. This TCR derives from a human donor with ulcerative colitis or Crohn's disease, or a healthy co-twin of an affected twin (not recorded which). CDR3 protein: CASSNTRGGPTEAFF.